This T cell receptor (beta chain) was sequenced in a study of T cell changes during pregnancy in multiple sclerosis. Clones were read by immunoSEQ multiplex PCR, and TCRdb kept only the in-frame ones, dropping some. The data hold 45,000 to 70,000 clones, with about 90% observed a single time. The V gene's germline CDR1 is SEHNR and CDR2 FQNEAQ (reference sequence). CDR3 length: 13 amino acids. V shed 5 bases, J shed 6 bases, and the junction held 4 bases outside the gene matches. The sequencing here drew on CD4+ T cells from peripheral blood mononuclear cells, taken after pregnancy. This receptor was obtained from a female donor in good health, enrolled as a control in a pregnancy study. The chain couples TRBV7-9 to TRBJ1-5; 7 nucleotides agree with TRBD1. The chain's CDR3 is CASSGDRAQPQHF. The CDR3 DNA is TGTGCCAGCAGCGGTGACAGGGCTCAGCCCCAGCATTTT.